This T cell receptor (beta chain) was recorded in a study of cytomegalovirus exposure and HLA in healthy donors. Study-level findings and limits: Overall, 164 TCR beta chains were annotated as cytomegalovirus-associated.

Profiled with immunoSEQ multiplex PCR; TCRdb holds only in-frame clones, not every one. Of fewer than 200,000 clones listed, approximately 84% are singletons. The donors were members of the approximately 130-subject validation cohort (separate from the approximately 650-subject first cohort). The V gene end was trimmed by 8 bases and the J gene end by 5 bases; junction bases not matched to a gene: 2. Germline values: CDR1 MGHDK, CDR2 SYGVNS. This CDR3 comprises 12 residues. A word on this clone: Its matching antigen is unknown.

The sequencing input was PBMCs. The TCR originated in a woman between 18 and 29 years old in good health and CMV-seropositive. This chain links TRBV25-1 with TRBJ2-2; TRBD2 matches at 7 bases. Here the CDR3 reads CASGRATGELFF. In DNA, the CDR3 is TGTGCCAGCGGGAGGGCTACCGGGGAGCTGTTTTTT.